The 10 T cell receptor beta chains listed next were all sequenced from one sample in a study of blood T cell repertoires in COVID-19. Some clones are missing from TCRdb's copy, which holds only in-frame ones; the method was immunoSEQ multiplex PCR. Of some 260,000 clones listed, around 90% are singletons. Sequences were obtained from peripheral blood. These receptor sequences come from an elderly man with acute or convalescent COVID-19.

The chain employs TRBV7-6 and TRBJ2-7, with 7 bases fitting TRBD1. Looked up from germline, CDR1 is SGHVS and CDR2 is FNYEAQ. The V segment lost 2 bases and the J segment 10 bases; nucleotides outside the gene matches: 14. The CDR3 is made up of 15 amino acids. The CDR3 reads CASSLSARDSTTQYF. As DNA, the CDR3 is TGTGCCAGCAGCTTATCTGCCCGGGACAGCACTACCCAGTACTTC.

The V gene is TRBV18, the J gene TRBJ1-1; 9 bases line up with TRBD1. CDR1 is KGHSH, CDR2 LQKENI, per germline. The CDR3 is 16 residues long. J lost 1 base, V lost 3 bases, and 6 bases had no gene match. CDR3 coding DNA: TGTGCCAGCTCACCCGGGACAGGGCTCCGGAACACTGAAGCTTTCTTT. It encodes CASSPGTGLRNTEAFF.

The chain joins TRBV27 to TRBJ2-1; TRBD2 might be the D (6 bases). CDR1 and CDR2 (germline): MNHEY, SMNVEV (reference sequence). The CDR3 extends over 16 amino acids. Trimming took 4 bases from V and 8 from J, leaving 21 bases between them. Here the CDR3 DNA reads TGTGCCAGCAGTTCGTGGGGGACGGGAGCCGGCTATGAGCAGTTCTTC. It encodes CASSSWGTGAGYEQFF.

The V call is TRBV5-6, the J call TRBJ2-7, with TRBD2 matching over 8 bases. J was trimmed by 0 bases and V by 3 bases; bases with no gene match: 2. Looked up from germline, CDR1 is SGHDT and CDR2 is YYEEEE. This CDR3 has 14 residues. This chain's CDR3 is CASSWGLGSYEQYF. In nucleotides, the CDR3 is TGTGCCAGCAGCTGGGGACTAGGCTCCTACGAGCAGTACTTC.

The gene calls are TRBV19 and TRBJ1-1; tentatively, D is TRBD1 (5 bases). This CDR3 region has 17 residues. Trimming pared 8 bases from V and 6 bases from J, leaving 28 bases between. Germline lookup yields CDR1 LNHDA and CDR2 SQIVND (reference sequence). CDR3 nucleotide sequence: TGTGCCAGTGCCCCCCCCAGGCAGGGCCCAGTCCGGGCTGAAGCTTTCTTT. Translating it yields CASAPPRQGPVRAEAFF.

This chain uses TRBV6-2 or TRBV6-3 with TRBJ2-3, with D possibly TRBD2 on 6 matching bases. The CDR3 runs to 14 residues. Germline lookup yields CDR1 MNHEY and CDR2 SVGEGT. With 2 bases removed from V and 3 bases from J, the gap between germline ends came to 9 bases. CDR3 nucleotide sequence: TGTGCCAGCAGTTACGGGGGGAGAACAGATACGCAGTATTTT. The encoded protein is CASSYGGRTDTQYF.

V and J are TRBV28 and TRBJ1-2; TRBD1 might be the D (6 bases). V lost 5 bases, J lost 5 bases, and 15 bases lay in between. There are 14 residues in the CDR3. Germline V gives CDR1 MDHEN, CDR2 SYDVKM. CDR3 region: CASSPPTGWYGYTF. CDR3 DNA sequence: TGTGCCAGCAGTCCGCCAACAGGGTGGTATGGCTACACCTTC.

The chain recombines TRBV5-5 with TRBJ2-3, with D possibly matching TRBD1 (5 bases). With 1 base removed from V and 2 bases from J, the gap between germline ends came to 14 bases. Germline lookup yields CDR1 SGHKS and CDR2 YYEKEE (reference sequence). This CDR3 contains 16 residues. CDR3 sequence: CASSLRQGEATDTQYF. For the CDR3, the DNA is TGTGCCAGCAGCTTGCGGCAGGGTGAGGCCACAGATACGCAGTATTTT.

This chain links TRBV7-3 with TRBJ2-3; D gene uncertain. This CDR3 has 13 residues. Trimming removed 6 bases at V and 6 bases at J, with 13 bases between. Germline V gives CDR1 SGHTA, CDR2 FQGTGA. CDR3 loop: CASSVGAGDTQYF. CDR3 nucleotide sequence: TGTGCCAGCAGTGTCGGAGCTGGCGATACGCAGTATTTT.

V gene TRBV3-1 (or the pseudogene TRBV3-2) combines with J gene TRBJ1-2; 11 bases align to TRBD1. V was clipped by 1 base and J by 7 bases; unmatched bases: 2. This CDR3 is 14 amino acids long. The germline CDR1 and CDR2 sequences are LGHDT and YNNKEL (reference sequence). This CDR3 reads CASSQGTGGLGYTF. CDR3 DNA: TGTGCCAGCAGCCAAGGGACAGGGGGCCTTGGCTACACCTTC.